Shown below are 16 T cell receptor beta chains from a single sample sequenced in a study of shared clonotypes between healthy human individuals. Positively selected for CCR7, the CD45RO-negative cells used as naive CD8 cells excluded terminally differentiated effector memory CD45RA+ cells. The protocol was immunoSEQ multiplex PCR, while the TCRdb copy is restricted to in-frame clones and leaves out a portion. The data contain about 2,200,000 clones, approximately 94% of them singletons. The specimen was naive CD8+ T cells from PBMCs. The receptor set was obtained from a man aged 18 to 29 in good health. Some clones in this sample may be carry-over from other donors' samples.

This clone has just one count. The chain combines TRBV27 with TRBJ2-7; tentatively, D is TRBD2 (7 bases). With 6 bases removed from V and 3 bases from J, the gap between germline ends came to 15 bases. Germline V CDR1 and CDR2: MNHEY, SMNVEV (reference sequence). The CDR3 totals 14 residues. CDR3 DNA sequence: TGTGCCAGCAGCCCACGGGGGGCGGACTACGAGCAGTACTTC. Protein sequence: CASSPRGADYEQYF.

Comment on this clone: The same CDR3 also results from other DNA sequences found in this sample. V and J are TRBV7-9 and TRBJ2-7, with TRBD1 identical over 7 bases. Looked up from germline, CDR1 is SEHNR and CDR2 is FQNEAQ (reference sequence). This CDR3 is 13 amino acids long. V lost 5 bases and J lost 4; bases outside the gene matches: 5. CDR3 nucleotide sequence: TGTGCCAGCAGCCCCGGACAGGTGTACGAGCAGTACTTC. It translates to CASSPGQVYEQYF. Supplemented by reference TRBV7-9 and TRBJ2-7, the full variable domain reads DTGVSQNPRHKITKRGQNVTFRCDPISEHNRLYWYRQTLGQGPEFLTYFQNEAQLEKSRLLSDRFSAERPKGSFSTLEIQRTEQGDSAMYLCASSPGQVYEQYFGPGTRLTVT.

The V and J genes are TRBV7-8 and TRBJ1-2, with TRBD1 as a possible D gene (6 bases). CDR1 and CDR2 (germline): SGHVS, FQNEAQ. The length of the CDR3 is 15 residues. Trimming pared 4 bases from V and 4 bases from J, leaving 16 bases between. CDR3 bases: TGTGCCAGCAGCTCCGCTAAGTGGACAGTCTATGGCTACACCTTC. Protein product: CASSSAKWTVYGYTF.

J is TRBJ2-5 and V is TRBV7-2; D remains unclear. V gave up 5 bases and J gave up 2 bases, with 12 bases separating them. The CDR3 consists of 14 residues. CDR1 is SGHTA and CDR2 is FQGNSA in the germline V gene. CDR3 DNA sequence: TGTGCCAGCAGCAACCGAGCAGAACAAGAGACCCAGTACTTC. This translates into CASSNRAEQETQYF.

This clone was seen a single time. CDR3 sequence reads: CASSYLSAGTADTQYF. CDR3 coding DNA: TGTGCCAGCAGTTACTTGAGCGCAGGGACCGCAGATACGCAGTATTTT. The chain links TRBV6-6 to TRBJ2-3; D tentatively reads TRBD1 or TRBD2 (5 bases each). CDR1 is MNHNY, CDR2 SVGAGI, per germline (reference sequence). V gave up 1 base and J gave up 4 bases, with 15 bases separating them. The CDR3 is 16 amino acids.

The chain carries TRBV19 and TRBJ2-1, with 7 bases fitting TRBD2. Trimming removed 1 base from V and 3 bases from J; junction bases left unmatched: 3. This CDR3 is built from 15 residues. Germline V gene sequence: CDR1 LNHDA, CDR2 SQIVND (reference sequence). The CDR3 region has the DNA TGTGCCAGTAGTATAGTGACTAGCATCTACAATGAGCAGTTCTTC. Translation gives CASSIVTSIYNEQFF.

The rearrangement joins TRBV15 to TRBJ2-1; tentatively, D is TRBD2 (5 bases). With 5 bases removed from V and 10 bases from J, the gap between germline ends came to 21 bases. The length of the CDR3 is 15 residues. CDR1 and CDR2 from the germline V gene are LNHNV and YYDKDF (reference sequence). CDR3 coding DNA: TGTGCCACCAGCCCTCACCCGGGTACTGGCGGGGAGCAGTTCTTC. Translation gives CATSPHPGTGGEQFF.

J is TRBJ2-7 and V is TRBV5-6, with 10 bases lining up with TRBD2. CDR3 size: 14 residues. The germline gives CDR1 SGHDT, CDR2 YYEEEE. Trimming at V came to 3 bases and at J to 3 bases, leaving 3 bases not matched to a gene. The CDR3 sequence: CASSYTSGNYEQYF. The CDR3 DNA sequence: TGTGCCAGCAGCTATACTAGCGGGAACTACGAGCAGTACTTC.

The genes are TRBV7-3 and TRBJ1-5; D unclear. The CDR3 totals 13 residues. Trimming removed 1 base from V and 3 bases from J, with 4 bases in between. Looked up from germline, CDR1 is SGHTA and CDR2 is FQGTGA. CDR3 loop: CASSLMVNQPQHF. The CDR3 nucleotides read TGTGCCAGCAGCTTAATGGTCAATCAGCCCCAGCATTTT.

About this clone: The same CDR3 can be traced to other DNA sequences in this sample. This chain connects TRBV7-3 to TRBJ2-3; D is unresolved. Trimming took 4 bases from V and 0 from J, leaving 8 bases between them. The CDR3 contains 14 residues. Looked up from germline, CDR1 is SGHTA and CDR2 is FQGTGA. The chain's CDR3 is CASSSVGSTDTQYF. Written as DNA, the CDR3 is TGTGCCAGCAGCTCGGTGGGGAGCACAGATACGCAGTATTTT. Variable domain in full (rest from reference TRBV7-3 and TRBJ2-3): GAGVSQTPSNKVTEKGKYVELRCDPISGHTALYWYRQSLGQGPEFLIYFQGTGAADDSGLPNDRFFAVRPEGSVSTLKIQRTERGDSAVYLCASSSVGSTDTQYFGPGTRLTVL.

A note on this clone: Other DNA sequences of this sample code for an identical CDR3. The chain recombines TRBV29-1 with TRBJ1-2; D perhaps matches TRBD1 (5 bases). Trimming took 4 bases from V and 3 from J, leaving 9 bases between them. This CDR3 has 12 amino acids. Per the germline V gene, CDR1 is SQVTM and CDR2 is ANQGSEA. The CDR3 here is CSVAGGDYGYTF. The DNA of the CDR3 is TGCAGCGTTGCGGGGGGGGACTATGGCTACACCTTC.

The rearrangement uses TRBV11-3 and TRBJ2-7, with 11 bases identical to TRBD2. The J segment lost 2 bases and the V segment lost 5 bases, leaving 5 bases of the junction unmatched. Germline assignment: CDR1 SGHNT and CDR2 YENEEA. This CDR3 is built from 15 residues. CDR3 DNA: TGTGCCAGCAGCCCAGGACTAGCGGGTCCCTACGAGCAGTACTTC. Encoded protein: CASSPGLAGPYEQYF.

The chain links TRBV7-9 to TRBJ2-1; possibly TRBD1 or TRBD2 for D (5 bases each). The CDR3 has 16 amino acids. The V gene lost 0 bases and the J gene lost 1 base, with 10 bases spanning the gap. Germline V gene lookup returns CDR1 SEHNR and CDR2 FQNEAQ (reference sequence). CDR3 sequence: CASSLARGGSYNEQFF. The CDR3 DNA sequence: TGTGCCAGCAGCTTAGCGCGTGGGGGTTCCTACAATGAGCAGTTCTTC.

CDR3 sequence reads: CASSQTPGLGISYEQYF. The CDR3 DNA reads as TGTGCCAGCAGCCAAACTCCGGGACTAGGTATCTCCTACGAGCAGTACTTC. J is TRBJ2-7 and V is TRBV5-4; TRBD2 matches at 8 bases. The CDR3 extends over 17 amino acids. Germline lookup yields CDR1 SGHNT and CDR2 YYREEE (reference sequence). V lost 4 bases and J lost 0; bases outside the gene matches: 12.

This clone was observed a single time. Other DNA sequences of this sample code for an identical CDR3. This sequence joins TRBV5-1 and TRBJ1-1; D unclear. Germline CDR1 reads SGHRS; CDR2 reads YFSETQ. The CDR3 has 14 residues. V lost 2 bases and J 2 bases, leaving 10 bases between the germline ends. For the CDR3, the DNA is TGCGCCAGCAGCTTACCTTCCTTAAACACTGAAGCTTTCTTT. Translating gives CASSLPSLNTEAFF.

CDR3 nucleotides: TGTGCCAGCAGCTCGTGGACTAGCACTTACAATGAGCAGTTCTTC. Its translation is CASSSWTSTYNEQFF. The gene calls are TRBV7-8 and TRBJ2-1; 8 bases map to TRBD2. V lost 4 bases to trimming and J lost 4 bases; unmatched junction nucleotides: 6. CDR1 is SGHVS, CDR2 FQNEAQ, per germline. CDR3 size: 15 residues.